The present T cell receptor beta chain was sequenced within a study of OX40 agonist ivuxolimab in advanced cancers. Study-level background: The dose of intravenous ivuxolimab that patients received every 2 weeks ranged from 0.01 to 10 mg/kg. Of mixed ages from about 20 to 90 and averaging approximately 60 years, the group was 65% to 85% male.

General study results and limits: Part of the nonresponder group also had normalized T-cell clonal expansion that was low.

Sequencing was performed with immunoSEQ multiplex PCR; in TCRdb, only in-frame clones are kept and a portion is missing. The sample has tens of thousands of clones; 80% to 90% are singletons. In regard to this clone: Its antigen is unknown.

This specimen was CD4+ or CD8+ T cells sorted from blood, taken in a trial of the OX40 agonist ivuxolimab. This clonotype was obtained from an adult with an advanced solid tumor such as melanoma, head and neck, liver or kidney cancer.

The CDR3 DNA reads TGTGCCAGCAGCTTGATGGGGATTGATTCACCCCTCCACTTT. It translates to CASSLMGIDSPLHF. This chain connects TRBV5-6 to TRBJ1-6; D call uncertain. Germline values: CDR1 SGHDT, CDR2 YYEEEE. The CDR3 is made up of 14 amino acids. V shed 1 base and J shed 8 bases, with 10 bases lying between them. Complete variable domain (other parts from reference TRBV5-6 and TRBJ1-6): DAGVTQSPTHLIKTRGQQVTLRCSPKSGHDTVSWYQQALGQGPQFIFQYYEEEERQRGNFPDRFSGHQFPNYSSELNVNALLLGDSALYLCASSLMGIDSPLHFGNGTRLTVT.